Presented here are 17 T cell receptor beta chains from one specimen sequenced in a study of blood T cell repertoires in COVID-19. Generated by immunoSEQ multiplex PCR, the TCRdb table keeps only in-frame clones and is missing some. The table lists 85,000 to 100,000 clones, about 78% of them singletons. Sequenced: peripheral blood. Receptors originate from a man aged 50 or older who had recovered from COVID-19.

This clone has just a few counts. This chain connects TRBV13 to TRBJ1-3; 10 bases are shared with TRBD1. J gave up 0 bases and V 5 bases, and 13 bases lay outside the gene matches. The CDR3 has 19 amino acids. Germline CDR1 reads PRHDT; CDR2 reads FYEKMQ (reference sequence). The CDR3: CASSPPRTGGVSSGNTIYF. CDR3 DNA sequence: TGTGCCAGCAGCCCGCCCAGGACAGGGGGTGTCAGCTCTGGAAACACCATATATTTT.

The chain recombines TRBV6-5 with TRBJ2-7, with 7 nucleotides matching TRBD2. CDR3 size: 12 residues. In germline, CDR1 is MNHEY, CDR2 SVGAGI. The trim removed 9 bases at V and 4 bases at J, leaving 6 bases unmatched. The CDR3 loop reads CASLRREYEQYF. CDR3 coding DNA: TGTGCCAGTTTAAGGCGGGAGTACGAGCAGTACTTC.

The chain couples TRBV28 to TRBJ1-1, with D perhaps matching TRBD1 (5 bases). The CDR3 runs to 15 residues. Germline CDR1 and CDR2: MDHEN and SYDVKM. V lost 5 bases and J 6 bases, leaving 19 bases between the germline ends. CDR3 region: CASSPPGKGSAEAFF. In DNA form, the CDR3 reads TGTGCCAGCAGTCCCCCTGGGAAGGGGTCGGCTGAAGCTTTCTTT. The variable domain in full, with the rest retrieved from reference TRBV28 and TRBJ1-1, is DVKVTQSSRYLVKRTGEKVFLECVQDMDHENMFWYRQDPGLGLRLIYFSYDVKMKEKGDIPEGYSVSREKKERFSLILESASTNQTSMYLCASSPPGKGSAEAFFGQGTRLTVV.

The rearrangement joins TRBV5-1 to TRBJ1-4; D is perhaps TRBD1 (6 bases). Trimming took off 4 bases at V and 7 bases at J, with 17 bases between the two ends. The CDR3 length is 15 residues. The V gene's germline CDR1 is SGHRS and CDR2 YFSETQ. DNA for the CDR3: TGCGCCAGCAGCGTGACAGGACCTCGGGGTGAAAAACTGTTTTTT. Amino acid sequence: CASSVTGPRGEKLFF.

The chain uses TRBV27 and TRBJ2-7; TRBD2 matches 14 bases. Germline CDR1 and CDR2: MNHEY and SMNVEV (reference sequence). V lost 8 bases and J lost 0; bases outside the gene matches: 9. The CDR3 has 17 amino acids. The DNA for the CDR3 is TGTGCCAGCTCCTTGGGGACTAGCGGGAGATTCTCCTACGAGCAGTACTTC. Amino acids: CASSLGTSGRFSYEQYF.

V and J are TRBV20-1 and TRBJ2-7; perhaps TRBD1 as D (5 bases). The germline V gene has CDR1 DFQATT and CDR2 SNEGSKA (reference sequence). The CDR3 consists of 10 residues. The V end was cut by 5 bases, the J end by 9 bases, with 11 bases between. CDR3 loop: CSAGAGWQYF. DNA for the CDR3: TGCAGTGCTGGAGCAGGGTGGCAGTACTTC.

This clone appeared a single time. The V and J genes are TRBV19 and TRBJ1-2; 9 bases align to TRBD1. The junction had 11 bases not matched to a gene; V was cut back by 3 bases and J by 6 bases. The CDR3 runs to 16 residues. The V gene's germline CDR1 is LNHDA and CDR2 SQIVND (reference sequence). The CDR3: CASSIIPSGDRDGYTF. CDR3 sequence (DNA): TGTGCCAGTAGTATTATTCCGTCGGGGGACAGGGATGGCTACACCTTC.

This sequence joins TRBV18 and TRBJ2-3; D not certain. Looked up from germline, CDR1 is KGHSH and CDR2 is LQKENI. CDR3 length: 15 amino acids. Trimming took 3 bases from V and 1 from J, leaving 11 bases between them. This CDR3 reads CASSPLGHGTDTQYF. The CDR3 DNA is TGTGCCAGCTCACCTCTAGGCCACGGCACAGATACGCAGTATTTT.

The CDR3 region is CASSAAGGHGYTF. Written as DNA, the CDR3 is TGTGCCAGCAGTGCCGCAGGGGGCCATGGCTACACCTTC. V and J are TRBV5-6 and TRBJ1-2, with 8 bases that match TRBD1. Germline trimming cut 5 bases from V and 6 bases from J; bases unmatched to any gene: 6. This CDR3 has 13 residues. From germline, CDR1 is SGHDT and CDR2 YYEEEE. The full variable domain, with the rest looked up from reference TRBV5-6 and TRBJ1-2, is DAGVTQSPTHLIKTRGQQVTLRCSPKSGHDTVSWYQQALGQGPQFIFQYYEEEERQRGNFPDRFSGHQFPNYSSELNVNALLLGDSALYLCASSAAGGHGYTFGSGTRLTVV.

Here the CDR3 reads CASSKQPSDSYYGYTF. DNA for the CDR3: TGTGCCAGCAGCAAGCAACCGTCGGACAGTTACTATGGCTACACCTTC. J is TRBJ1-2 and V is TRBV7-8; tentative D call: TRBD1 (6 bases). Germline V CDR1 and CDR2: SGHVS, FQNEAQ. Trimming removed 5 bases at V and 3 bases at J, with 19 bases between. The CDR3 loop spans 16 amino acids.

V gene TRBV21-1 combines with J gene TRBJ2-3; the table's D call, TRBD1, was not checked against the DNA. TRBV21-1 is classified as a pseudogene. CDR3 size: 15 residues. The CDR3 coding sequence is TGTGCCAGCAGCAGACCCCCAGGGGTGGCAGATACGCAGTATTTT. The encoded protein is CASSRPPGVADTQYF.

This clone was counted a single time. The chain combines TRBV5-1 with TRBJ2-1; 14 bases match TRBD2. The CDR3 runs to 15 residues. The V gene end was trimmed by 0 bases and the J gene end by 9 bases; junction bases not matched to a gene: 2. Germline CDR1 SGHRS, CDR2 YFSETQ. The CDR3 DNA follows: TGCGCCAGCAGCTTGGGACTAGCGGGAGGGGGTGAGCAGTTCTTC. Protein: CASSLGLAGGGEQFF.

This clone was detected a few times. The chain employs TRBV19 and TRBJ1-1, with D unresolved. Trimming shortened V by 0 bases and J by 4 bases, and 6 bases separated the two germline ends. The CDR3 contains 13 residues. Germline V gene lookup returns CDR1 LNHDA and CDR2 SQIVND (reference sequence). The CDR3 nucleotides are TGTGCCAGTAGTATAGATTCTGTCACTGAAGCTTTCTTT. This gives the protein CASSIDSVTEAFF.

This clone occurred once. Other DNA sequences in the sample encode the same CDR3. This rearrangement joins TRBV7-2 to TRBJ2-1; TRBD2 matches at 8 bases. Germline V gene sequence: CDR1 SGHTA, CDR2 FQGNSA. The CDR3 sequence is 16 residues long. With V trimmed by 1 base and J by 0 bases, 2 bases remained unmatched. The DNA of the CDR3 is TGTGCCAGCAGCTTAGTAGCGGGAAGCTCCTACAATGAGCAGTTCTTC. Its protein product is CASSLVAGSSYNEQFF.

This clone was seen more than once but under ten times. The chain combines TRBV7-9 with TRBJ2-7; perhaps TRBD1 as D (6 bases). Germline CDR1 and CDR2: SEHNR and FQNEAQ (reference sequence). The CDR3 covers 14 residues. Trimming shortened V by 7 bases and J by 6 bases, and 19 bases separated the two germline ends. CDR3 nucleotides: TGTGCCAGCACCCAAATGGGGGCGCCGGGCGAGCAGTACTTC. This sequence encodes CASTQMGAPGEQYF.

The chain recombines TRBV7-2 with TRBJ2-1, with 9 bases that match TRBD2. V lost 1 base and J lost 9; bases outside the gene matches: 7. CDR1 is SGHTA and CDR2 is FQGNSA in the germline V gene. This CDR3 region has 15 residues. Here the CDR3 reads CASSLGGRAVGEQFF. The CDR3 DNA reads TGTGCCAGCAGCTTAGGCGGGAGGGCCGTCGGTGAGCAGTTCTTC.

This rearrangement joins TRBV27 to TRBJ2-2, with D perhaps TRBD1 (5 bases). Trimming removed 2 bases from V and 2 bases from J, with 15 bases in between. Germline-derived CDR1 and CDR2 are MNHEY and SMNVEV (reference sequence). The CDR3 has 17 residues. CDR3 region: CASSLRVGAPNTGELFF. DNA for the CDR3: TGTGCCAGCAGTTTAAGAGTTGGGGCTCCAAACACCGGGGAGCTGTTTTTT.